Presented here are 27 T cell receptor beta chains from one specimen sequenced in a study of blood T cell repertoires in COVID-19. Clones were read by immunoSEQ multiplex PCR, and TCRdb kept only the in-frame ones, dropping some. This table has about 210,000 clones, approximately 82% appearing once. Sequencing was performed on peripheral blood. These receptors all stem from a man aged 45-65 years with active or convalescent COVID-19.

This clone was found once. This chain uses TRBV11-3 with TRBJ2-2; 11 nucleotides agree with TRBD2. The length of the CDR3 is 17 residues. V gave up 0 bases and J gave up 7 bases; unmatched junction bases: 7. The V gene's germline CDR1 is SGHNT and CDR2 YENEEA. CDR3 sequence (DNA): TGTGCCAGCAGCTTAGATTCATCTAGCGGGGGGCACGGGGAGCTGTTTTTT. Translating gives CASSLDSSSGGHGELFF. Together with reference TRBV11-3 and TRBJ2-2, the CDR3 gives the full variable domain: EAGVVQSPRYKIIEKKQPVAFWCNPISGHNTLYWYLQNLGQGPELLIRYENEEAVDDSQLPKDRFSAERLKGVDSTLKIQPAELGDSAVYLCASSLDSSSGGHGELFFGEGSRLTVL.

The genes are TRBV24-1 and TRBJ2-7, with D perhaps matching TRBD2 (5 bases). The V gene lost 3 bases and the J gene lost 2 bases, with 13 bases spanning the gap. The CDR3 length is 15 residues. The germline V gene encodes CDR1 KGHDR and CDR2 SFDVKD. CDR3 residues: CATSDRTGTPYEQYV. CDR3 coding DNA: TGTGCCACCAGTGATCGAACGGGAACTCCCTACGAGCAGTACGTC.

This clone was picked up a small number of times. The rearrangement links TRBV29-1 to TRBJ2-5; weak D call: TRBD2 (6 bases). CDR1 is SQVTM and CDR2 is ANQGSEA in the germline V gene. The CDR3 contains 15 residues. The ends were cut back, 6 bases at V and 3 bases at J, with 20 bases in the middle. As DNA, the CDR3 is TGCAGCGTCGCCAGGGACTGGGGGGTGGAAGAGACCCAGTACTTC. The encoded protein is CSVARDWGVEETQYF.

A remark on this clone: Other DNA sequences in the same sample also yield this CDR3. This chain links TRBV2 with TRBJ1-1; D might be TRBD1 (6 bases). This CDR3 is 13 amino acids long. Per the germline V gene, CDR1 is SNHLY and CDR2 is FYNNEI. V lost 6 bases and J lost 2, with 10 bases in between. CDR3 amino acids: CASRLQGNTEAFF. The DNA for the CDR3 is TGTGCCAGCAGATTACAGGGAAACACTGAAGCTTTCTTT. The variable domain in full, with the rest retrieved from reference TRBV2 and TRBJ1-1, is EPEVTQTPSHQVTQMGQEVILRCVPISNHLYFYWYRQILGQKVEFLVSFYNNEISEKSEIFDDQFSVERPDGSNFTLKIRSTKLEDSAMYFCASRLQGNTEAFFGQGTRLTVV.

The chain couples TRBV5-1 to TRBJ1-1; TRBD1 aligns across 7 bases. Germline lookup yields CDR1 SGHRS and CDR2 YFSETQ. This CDR3 has 16 amino acids. Trimming removed 7 bases from V and 0 bases from J; junction bases left unmatched: 12. The CDR3 DNA reads as TGCGCCAGCTCTAAAGTCAAGACAGGGTTGAACACTGAAGCTTTCTTT. Its translation is CASSKVKTGLNTEAFF.

This rearrangement joins TRBV4-1 to TRBJ1-2; 7 positions match TRBD1. CDR3 length: 15 amino acids. V was clipped by 3 bases and J by 4 bases; unmatched bases: 8. Germline CDR1 is MGHRA and CDR2 is YSYEKL. For the CDR3, the DNA is TGCGCCAGCAGCCAGGACCCGGGACAGTTCTATGGCTACACCTTC. This gives the protein CASSQDPGQFYGYTF.

CDR3 loop: CASSRDLGAWGSGELFF. In DNA form, the CDR3 reads TGTGCCAGCAGCCGAGATCTGGGGGCCTGGGGGTCCGGGGAGCTGTTTTTT. This chain links TRBV11-2 with TRBJ2-2, with a tentative D call TRBD1 (6 bases). V was shortened by 5 bases and J by 6 bases, with 22 bases between the two germline ends. The CDR3 spans 17 residues. From germline, CDR1 is SGHAT and CDR2 FQNNGV.

The gene calls are TRBV11-2 and TRBJ1-5, with D hard to call. V shed 5 bases and J shed 7 bases, with 12 bases lying between them. Germline V CDR1 and CDR2: SGHAT, FQNNGV. This CDR3 has 13 residues. This CDR3 is CASSGNPVQPQHF. As DNA, the CDR3 is TGTGCCAGCAGCGGCAACCCAGTACAGCCCCAGCATTTT.

This clone was picked up one time. The chain uses TRBV7-5 and TRBJ1-5; the DNA was not used to check the table's D call, TRBD1. TRBV7-5 has pseudogene status. The CDR3 length is 18 residues. CDR3 sequence: CVRSPRARTGNGNQPQHF. The CDR3 DNA follows: TGTGTCAGAAGCCCCCGGGCCCGGACAGGGAATGGCAATCAGCCCCAGCATTTT.

This clone was observed a single time. The chain employs TRBV5-4 and TRBJ2-1; 9 bases are a match to TRBD2. The CDR3 sequence is 14 residues long. From germline, CDR1 is SGHNT and CDR2 YYREEE (reference sequence). J gave up 10 bases and V 0 bases, and 5 bases lay outside the gene matches. The CDR3: CASSLVVAGDEQFF. The CDR3 nucleotides are TGTGCCAGCAGCTTGGTAGTAGCGGGAGACGAGCAGTTCTTC. The full variable domain, its missing parts supplied by reference TRBV5-4 and TRBJ2-1, is ETGVTQSPTHLIKTRGQQVTLRCSSQSGHNTVSWYQQALGQGPQFIFQYYREEENGRGNFPPRFSGLQFPNYSSELNVNALELDDSALYLCASSLVVAGDEQFFGPGTRLTVL.

This rearrangement joins TRBV7-9 to TRBJ2-3; unclear D gene. Germline-derived CDR1 and CDR2 are SEHNR and FQNEAQ (reference sequence). The CDR3 runs to 13 residues. Trimming shortened V by 5 bases and J by 6 bases, and 12 bases separated the two germline ends. CDR3 DNA sequence: TGTGCCAGCAGCCCCCCGGTTAAGGATACGCAGTATTTT. Translating it yields CASSPPVKDTQYF.

The CDR3 DNA reads TGTGCCAGCGGGACTAGCGGGAGATCCACAGATACGCAGTATTTT. Translation gives CASGTSGRSTDTQYF. The chain combines TRBV5-8 with TRBJ2-3; TRBD2 agrees at 14 bases. The V gene end was trimmed by 7 bases and the J gene end by 2 bases; junction bases not matched to a gene: 3. CDR1 is SGHTS, CDR2 YDEGEE, per germline. The CDR3 is 15 amino acids.

Details on this clone: One end of the junction is discordant with germline, which a read error may explain. The chain employs TRBV4-1 and TRBJ2-1; the match to TRBD2 covers 8 bases. The CDR3 consists of 12 residues. Germline V lookup: CDR1 MGHRA, CDR2 YSYEKL. The CDR3 here is CASSLPGGERFF. The CDR3 DNA reads TGCGCCAGCAGCCTACCCGGGGGGGAGCGGTTCTTC.

The J gene is TRBJ2-1, the V gene TRBV23-1; 11 bases agree with TRBD2. TRBV23-1 is reported as an ORF; its role is uncertain. The CDR3 is 16 amino acids. The J segment lost 6 bases and the V segment lost 2 bases, leaving 6 bases of the junction unmatched. The CDR3 sequence is CASSQKASGRTNEQFF. As DNA, the CDR3 is TGCGCCAGCAGTCAAAAAGCTAGCGGGAGGACCAATGAGCAGTTCTTC.

The chain's CDR3 is CASSQDLGGQPQHF. For the CDR3, the DNA is TGCGCCAGCAGCCAAGATCTGGGAGGACAGCCCCAGCATTTT. The chain uses TRBV4-3 and TRBJ1-5; D call uncertain. Trimming took off 0 bases at V and 7 bases at J, with 10 bases between the two ends. The CDR3 is made up of 14 amino acids. Germline V lookup: CDR1 LGHNA, CDR2 YSLEER.

This chain connects TRBV10-3 to TRBJ1-5; no firm D call. This CDR3 has 15 residues. From germline, CDR1 is ENHRY and CDR2 SYGVKD. V was pared by 1 base and J by 0 bases, with 7 bases between. CDR3 nucleotides: TGTGCCATCAGTGAGTACACCTTTAGCAATCAGCCCCAGCATTTT. Residues: CAISEYTFSNQPQHF.

This chain joins TRBV2 and TRBJ2-5; TRBD2 agrees at 11 bases. From germline, CDR1 is SNHLY and CDR2 FYNNEI. The CDR3 spans 17 residues. J gave up 0 bases and V 1 base, and 4 bases lay outside the gene matches. CDR3 protein: CASSEGASGGYQETQYF. CDR3 DNA sequence: TGTGCCAGCAGTGAAGGGGCTAGCGGGGGGTACCAAGAGACCCAGTACTTC.

The chain is built from TRBV7-2 and TRBJ1-1, with 9 bases aligning to TRBD1. Germline V gene sequence: CDR1 SGHTA, CDR2 FQGNSA. Trimming at V came to 5 bases and at J to 6 bases, leaving 10 bases not matched to a gene. The CDR3 length is 15 residues. In nucleotides, the CDR3 is TGTGCCAGCAGCCTGGGGACAGGGAATTTTGCTGAAGCTTTCTTT. It encodes CASSLGTGNFAEAFF.

The rearrangement uses TRBV6-5 and TRBJ1-2; 7 bases are a match to TRBD1. V lost 2 bases and J lost 8; bases outside the gene matches: 14. CDR1 is MNHEY and CDR2 is SVGAGI in the germline V gene. The CDR3 has 16 amino acids. This CDR3 is CASSYALVRGRAGYTF. The DNA of the CDR3 is TGTGCCAGCAGTTACGCGTTGGTTAGGGGGCGGGCAGGCTACACCTTC.

V gene TRBV6-1 combines with J gene TRBJ2-1; weak D call: TRBD1 (6 bases). V dropped 5 bases and J dropped 4 bases, with 12 bases sitting between them. The CDR3 contains 14 residues. Germline V gives CDR1 MNHNS, CDR2 SASEGT. The CDR3 DNA sequence: TGTGCCAGCAGTCCCCCCGGACAGTACAATGAGCAGTTCTTC. It encodes CASSPPGQYNEQFF.

The CDR3 protein is CASRGTGARGTQYF. The CDR3 region has the DNA TGTGCCAGCAGGGGGACAGGTGCTCGTGGGACCCAGTACTTC. The rearrangement joins TRBV6-5 to TRBJ2-5; 8 bases are a match to TRBD1. The junction had 10 bases not matched to a gene; V was cut back by 6 bases and J by 7 bases. The CDR3 is 14 amino acids. In germline, CDR1 is MNHEY, CDR2 SVGAGI.

This chain uses TRBV18 with TRBJ2-3; TRBD2 matches 9 bases. Germline CDR1 and CDR2: KGHSH and LQKENI. The CDR3 contains 15 residues. Unmatched junction bases numbered 8, after V lost 1 base and J lost 9 bases. In nucleotides, the CDR3 is TGTGCCAGCTCACCACGGAGAGCTAGCGGGACCACGCAGTATTTT. Amino acids: CASSPRRASGTTQYF.

The chain combines TRBV5-4 with TRBJ1-2, with D maybe TRBD1 (5 bases). V was pared by 5 bases and J by 5 bases, with 10 bases between. CDR1 is SGHNT, CDR2 YYREEE, per germline (reference sequence). This CDR3 has 12 residues. CDR3 amino acids: CASRERGYGYTF. In DNA, the CDR3 is TGTGCCAGCAGAGAAAGGGGTTATGGCTACACCTTC.

This clone has only a few counts. V gene TRBV5-1 combines with J gene TRBJ1-1, with D unresolved. This CDR3 region has 15 residues. The V end was cut by 0 bases, the J end by 1 base, with 10 bases between. The V gene's germline CDR1 is SGHRS and CDR2 YFSETQ. The chain's CDR3 is CASSLVGTRNTEAFF. The CDR3 bases are TGCGCCAGCAGCTTGGTGGGCACCCGGAACACTGAAGCTTTCTTT.

In this sample, this clone turned up once. The chain carries TRBV4-1 and TRBJ1-1; 9 bases map to TRBD1. The germline V gene encodes CDR1 MGHRA and CDR2 YSYEKL. This CDR3 has 15 amino acids. V shed 3 bases and J 1 base; nucleotides not matched to a gene: 3. The CDR3 sequence is CASSHPGQGNTEAFF. CDR3 nucleotides: TGCGCCAGCAGCCATCCGGGACAGGGGAACACTGAAGCTTTCTTT.

The J gene is TRBJ2-3, the V gene TRBV29-1; D gene unclear. Trimming cost V 1 base and J 0 bases, with 11 bases left between them. From germline, CDR1 is SQVTM and CDR2 ANQGSEA. The CDR3 has 15 amino acids. CDR3: CSVEGTATSTDTQYF. CDR3 coding DNA: TGCAGCGTTGAAGGTACTGCGACTAGCACAGATACGCAGTATTTT.

The chain couples TRBV7-2 to TRBJ2-7; D is possibly TRBD2 (5 bases). The CDR3 is made up of 13 amino acids. With 1 base removed from V and 11 bases from J, the gap between germline ends came to 15 bases. From germline, CDR1 is SGHTA and CDR2 FQGNSA. Here the CDR3 DNA reads TGTGCCAGCAGCTTAGGGACTTCTACGGTGGAGTACTTC. It is translated as CASSLGTSTVEYF. The variable domain in full, completed from reference TRBV7-2 and TRBJ2-7, reads GAGVSQSPSNKVTEKGKDVELRCDPISGHTALYWYRQSLGQGLEFLIYFQGNSAPDKSGLPSDRFSAERTGGSVSTLTIQRTQQEDSAVYLCASSLGTSTVEYFGPGTRLTVT.